Described below is a single TCR beta chain sequence and its context. The antigen is undetermined. CDR3 length: 15 amino acids. Trimming took off 3 bases at V and 4 bases at J, with 15 bases between the two ends. CDR1 is KGHSH and CDR2 is LQKENI in the germline V gene. The data are from a study of T cells in tumors after PD-1 blockade. Sequenced by immunoSEQ multiplex PCR; TCRdb stores in-frame clones only, minus some. The sample has about 12,000 clones, about 60% seen once; the top ten hold under 30%. General study points: Blood contained approximately 43% of the tumor's TCR clonotypes.

Sequenced here: tumor tissue, sampled before anti-PD-1 treatment. This sequence was found in a human donor with cutaneous squamous cell carcinoma. The rearrangement links TRBV18 to TRBJ1-2; the D gene is possibly TRBD1 (5 bases). In DNA form, the CDR3 reads TGTGCCAGCTCACCTGGGCAGGGAGTTGGCTATGGCTACACCTTC. Residues: CASSPGQGVGYGYTF.